The rows below give T cell receptor beta chains drawn from one sample of a study of long-term antiretroviral therapy in people with HIV. Sequencing was performed with immunoSEQ multiplex PCR; in TCRdb, only in-frame clones are kept and a portion is missing. This sample carries tens of thousands of clones, around four fifths of them seen once, and the ten largest clones take about an eighth. Sequenced here: unsorted PBMCs, sampled 0.3 years after starting antiretroviral therapy. Source of these receptors: a man in his late teens or twenties with HIV. Each CDR3 is given with its conserved first and last residue. A D gene is named only where the DNA matches it firmly. Part of the rows lack a size; the others show once, few, many or a class for expanded clones.

abundance	v_gene	j_gene	d_gene	CDR3aa	CDR3nt
.	TRBV4-1	TRBJ2-2	.	CASSPYTTATGELFF	TGCGCCAGCAGTCCCTACACGACAGCCACCGGGGAGCTGTTTTTT
.	TRBV4-3	TRBJ2-7	TRBD1	CASSQTTGAYEQYF	TGCGCCAGCAGCCAAACGACAGGGGCCTACGAGCAGTACTTC
.	TRBV11-2	TRBJ2-5	.	CASSFELVRETQYF	TGTGCCAGCAGCTTTGAGCTGGTTCGGGAGACCCAGTACTTC
.	TRBV4-2	TRBJ2-2	TRBD1	CASSGTGSTGELFF	TGTGCCAGCAGCGGGACAGGGTCCACCGGGGAGCTGTTTTTT
.	TRBV6-5	TRBJ1-1	.	CASSYGGGLTEAFF	TGTGCCAGCAGTTACGGGGGGGGGCTGACTGAAGCTTTCTTT
.	TRBV13	TRBJ1-2	TRBD1	CASSDQTGSNYGYTF	TGTGCCAGCAGCGACCAGACAGGGTCGAACTATGGCTACACCTTC
.	TRBV7-8	TRBJ2-7	TRBD1	CASSLQTGAASYEQYF	TGTGCCAGCAGCCTGCAGACAGGGGCAGCCTCCTACGAGCAGTACTTC
.	TRBV15	TRBJ2-2	.	CATSRTQLARTGELFF	TGTGCCACCAGCAGAACCCAACTAGCTCGCACCGGGGAGCTGTTTTTT
.	TRBV19	TRBJ1-3	.	CASSIIASTGRSGNTIYF	TGTGCCAGTAGTATTATTGCCTCGACAGGACGCTCTGGAAACACCATATATTTT
.	TRBV2	TRBJ1-5	.	CASASEVGQPQHF	TGTGCCAGCGCAAGTGAGGTGGGTCAGCCCCAGCATTTT
.	TRBV7-2	TRBJ2-1	TRBD2	CASSLGLATNEQFF	TGTGCCAGCAGCCTCGGACTAGCTACCAATGAGCAGTTCTTC
.	TRBV6-6	TRBJ1-5	.	CASSYLGDQPQHF	TGTGCCAGCAGTTACTTAGGGGATCAGCCCCAGCATTTT
.	TRBV9	TRBJ1-3	TRBD1	CASSVRGTGSGNTIYF	TGTGCCAGCAGCGTACGGGGGACAGGCTCTGGAAACACCATATATTTT
.	TRBV6-1	TRBJ1-6	.	CASRTDLNSRPLHF	TGTGCCAGCAGGACCGACCTGAACAGTCGACCCCTCCACTTT
.	TRBV11-2	TRBJ1-2	.	CASSFLGQPYYGYTF	TGTGCCAGCAGCTTCTTAGGACAGCCTTACTATGGCTACACCTTC
.	TRBV7-8	TRBJ1-6	TRBD1	CASSFQGAQPAPLHF	TGTGCCAGCAGCTTCCAGGGGGCGCAGCCGGCACCCCTCCACTTT
few	TRBV7-6	TRBJ2-7	TRBD2	CASSSWTSGRRSYEQYF	TGTGCCAGCAGCTCGTGGACTAGCGGGAGGAGGTCCTACGAGCAGTACTTC
.	TRBV20-1	TRBJ2-1	.	CSAGRNEQFF	TGCAGTGCGGGGAGGAATGAGCAGTTCTTC